This record looks at one TCR beta chain sequence and its context. The antigen is undetermined. The entry originates in a study of cytomegalovirus exposure and HLA in healthy donors. Whole-study results and caveats: Most CMV-associated TCR beta chains appeared HLA-restricted in a later analysis. Differences between HLA loci emerged in a later analysis of TCR association rates, with DRB1 most and HLA-C fewest. In an earlier analysis, about 87% or about 30%: the productive usage of most TCR beta V segments.

Germline-derived CDR1 and CDR2 are SQVTM and ANQGSEA. This CDR3 has 16 residues. Trimming stripped 6 bases from V and 2 bases from J, with 20 bases between. PCR employed 60 Vbeta and 13 Jbeta primers. Assay: immunoSEQ multiplex PCR; the TCRdb copy retains only in-frame clones and omits some. Counted here are approximately 200,000 clones, more than 70% occurring once; the ten biggest clones make up about 1.2%. This receptor was obtained from a human donor in good health. The sample taken for sequencing was PBMCs. J is TRBJ2-1 and V is TRBV29-1; D might be TRBD2 (6 bases). CDR3 sequence reads: CSVEQWTRDAYNEQFF. The CDR3 DNA follows: TGCAGCGTCGAACAATGGACGCGGGACGCCTACAATGAGCAGTTCTTC.